Shown below are 32 T cell receptor beta chains from a single sample sequenced in a study of blood T cell repertoires in COVID-19. Data came from immunoSEQ multiplex PCR; TCRdb stores just in-frame clones and leaves some out. The sample includes under 130,000 clones, more than 75% of them seen just once. Source material: peripheral blood. These receptors all come from a human donor in a cohort sampled during active COVID-19.

This clone has a single count. Sequence at one end of the junction differs from germline and may be a read error. The chain has TRBV5-1 and TRBJ2-7, with 10 nucleotides matching TRBD1. Per the germline V gene, CDR1 is SGHRS and CDR2 is YFSETQ. This CDR3 is 15 amino acids long. The CDR3 coding sequence is TGCGCCAGCAGCCCGACCGGGACAGGGGACCTAGGGGGGCACTTC. Translated: CASSPTGTGDLGGHF.

The chain joins TRBV6-1 to TRBJ2-7; 10 nucleotides match TRBD2. In germline, CDR1 is MNHNS, CDR2 SASEGT. Losses at the gene ends were 1 base for V and 3 bases for J; bases not matched to a gene: 3. The CDR3 length is 15 residues. The CDR3 coding sequence is TGTGCCAGCAGTGAAGGCCTAGCGGGAGACTACGAGCAGTACTTC. It translates to CASSEGLAGDYEQYF.

V is TRBV30 and J is TRBJ1-4; D is unresolved. Trimming removed 2 bases from V and 10 bases from J, with 14 bases in between. This CDR3 region has 13 residues. Germline V gene data show CDR1 as GTSNPN and CDR2 as SVGIG (reference sequence). The CDR3, as DNA: TGTGCCTGGAGTCCCGCGGGAGTTGGAAAACTGTTTTTT. This translates into CAWSPAGVGKLFF.

V gene TRBV5-1 combines with J gene TRBJ2-5; a possible D gene is TRBD2 (6 bases). The V end lost 0 bases, the J end lost 2 bases, and 14 bases lay between the germline ends. The CDR3 extends over 16 amino acids. Germline CDR1 and CDR2: SGHRS and YFSETQ. The CDR3 spells CASSLGAGWDQETQYF. The CDR3 region has the DNA TGCGCCAGCAGCTTGGGGGCGGGGTGGGATCAAGAGACCCAGTACTTC.

DNA for the CDR3: TGTGCCAGCAGATGGACAGGGGGCTTCGGGGAGCTGTTTTTT. It is translated as CASRWTGGFGELFF. This chain connects TRBV27 to TRBJ2-2; 11 bases map to TRBD1. This CDR3 has 14 residues. The V gene's germline CDR1 is MNHEY and CDR2 SMNVEV (reference sequence). V lost 6 bases to trimming and J lost 7 bases; unmatched junction nucleotides: 4.

The rearrangement links TRBV19 to TRBJ2-1; 7 nucleotides agree with TRBD1. The CDR3 loop spans 16 amino acids. The ends lost 3 bases at V and 7 bases at J; junction bases unmatched: 12. Germline V CDR1 and CDR2: LNHDA, SQIVND (reference sequence). CDR3 in amino acids: CASSISGPPGGNEQFF. CDR3 DNA: TGTGCCAGTAGTATTTCCGGGCCCCCAGGGGGAAATGAGCAGTTCTTC.

This clone was seen only a few times. This chain connects TRBV5-1 to TRBJ1-1; 9 bases match TRBD1. The trim removed 3 bases at V and 6 bases at J, leaving 6 bases unmatched. Germline V lookup: CDR1 SGHRS, CDR2 YFSETQ. CDR3 length: 14 residues. CDR3 in amino acids: CASSWGTGMAEAFF. The CDR3 region has the DNA TGCGCCAGCAGCTGGGGGACAGGGATGGCTGAAGCTTTCTTT.

The sample holds one count of this clone. This chain joins TRBV29-1 and TRBJ1-1, with a weak D call TRBD1 (6 bases). CDR1 SQVTM and CDR2 ANQGSEA come from the germline V gene. Trimming pared 4 bases from V and 4 bases from J, leaving 16 bases between. The CDR3 is 14 residues long. The DNA of the CDR3 is TGCAGCGTTGGATGGGGGCGCGGAGGCACTGAAGCTTTCTTT. This codes for CSVGWGRGGTEAFF.

This rearrangement joins TRBV5-1 to TRBJ1-1; 9 bases map to TRBD1. The CDR3 is made up of 15 amino acids. V gave up 4 bases and J gave up 1 base; unmatched junction bases: 5. The germline CDR1 and CDR2 sequences are SGHRS and YFSETQ. Here the CDR3 reads CASSDRQGGNTEAFF. CDR3 bases: TGCGCCAGCAGCGACCGACAGGGGGGGAACACTGAAGCTTTCTTT. Based on the CDR3 plus reference TRBV5-1 and TRBJ1-1, the full variable domain is KAGVTQTPRYLIKTRGQQVTLSCSPISGHRSVSWYQQTPGQGLQFLFEYFSETQRNKGNFPGRFSGRQFSNSRSEMNVSTLELGDSALYLCASSDRQGGNTEAFFGQGTRLTVV.

The chain carries TRBV9 and TRBJ1-2; TRBD1 agrees at 10 bases. This CDR3 comprises 17 residues. Germline lookup yields CDR1 SGDLS and CDR2 YYNGEE. Trimming removed 3 bases from V and 8 bases from J; junction bases left unmatched: 16. CDR3 residues: CASSAGQGEISSRGYTF. The DNA of the CDR3 is TGTGCCAGCAGCGCAGGACAGGGGGAGATCTCCTCTCGGGGCTACACCTTC.

The rearrangement uses TRBV2 and TRBJ2-6; 11 nucleotides agree with TRBD1. Trimming removed 7 bases from V and 4 bases from J; junction bases left unmatched: 6. The CDR3 is 16 amino acids. CDR1 is SNHLY and CDR2 is FYNNEI in the germline V gene. DNA for the CDR3: TGTGCCAGCAACTGGGACAGGGGGTTCGGGGCCAACGTCCTGACTTTC. This sequence encodes CASNWDRGFGANVLTF.

The DNA for the CDR3 is TGCGCCAGCACTCTAGCGGGGGCCACCACAGATACGCAGTATTTT. This encodes CASTLAGATTDTQYF. The chain employs TRBV10-2 and TRBJ2-3, with 10 bases aligning to TRBD2. The ends lost 7 bases at V and 2 bases at J; junction bases unmatched: 6. The CDR3 length is 15 residues. CDR1 WSHSY and CDR2 SAAADI come from the germline V gene.

The gene calls are TRBV6-5 and TRBJ2-7, with 7 bases matching TRBD2. V lost 9 bases to trimming and J lost 6 bases; unmatched junction nucleotides: 14. The CDR3 totals 14 residues. Germline V gene sequence: CDR1 MNHEY, CDR2 SVGAGI. This CDR3 is CASGEGYRISEQYF. As DNA, the CDR3 is TGTGCCAGTGGGGAGGGGTATAGAATCTCCGAGCAGTACTTC.

V and J are TRBV7-2 and TRBJ2-1; D perhaps matches TRBD2 (5 bases). The CDR3 has 15 residues. The germline CDR1 and CDR2 sequences are SGHTA and FQGNSA. Trimming removed 3 bases at V and 7 bases at J, with 16 bases between. In nucleotides, the CDR3 is TGTGCCAGCAGCTTCCCCGGGGTTCAATGGAATGAGCAGTTCTTC. This translates into CASSFPGVQWNEQFF.

The rearrangement joins TRBV11-3 to TRBJ2-1; 11 bases match TRBD2. V gave up 6 bases and J gave up 7 bases; unmatched junction bases: 5. CDR3 length: 14 amino acids. Germline V CDR1 and CDR2: SGHNT, YENEEA. The CDR3 sequence is CASSSGGARNEQFF. The CDR3 region has the DNA TGTGCCAGCAGTAGCGGGGGGGCGCGGAATGAGCAGTTCTTC.

The gene calls are TRBV19 and TRBJ1-5; D unclear. Trimming cost V 6 bases and J 0 bases, with 24 bases left between them. This CDR3 comprises 19 residues. Germline CDR1 LNHDA, CDR2 SQIVND (reference sequence). CDR3 sequence: CASRASFVGGLNSNQPQHF. In DNA form, the CDR3 reads TGTGCCAGTAGAGCCTCTTTCGTTGGAGGACTGAATAGCAATCAGCCCCAGCATTTT.

V usage is TRBV20-1 and J usage is TRBJ1-1, with D possibly matching TRBD1 (6 bases). The germline V gene has CDR1 DFQATT and CDR2 SNEGSKA (reference sequence). The CDR3 sequence is 14 residues long. Deletions cut 6 bases from V and 1 base from J, with 15 bases between. The DNA for the CDR3 is TGCAGTGCCAGTGGGGGGACAACGAACACTGAAGCTTTCTTT. Translated: CSASGGTTNTEAFF.

The V and J genes are TRBV7-2 and TRBJ2-2; D might be TRBD1 (6 bases). This CDR3 is built from 15 residues. CDR1 SGHTA and CDR2 FQGNSA come from the germline V gene. Between the trimmed V and J ends, which lost 1 base and 3 bases, there was a span of 9 bases. The CDR3 region has the DNA TGTGCCAGCAGCTTAGACAGGGCCGACACCGGGGAGCTGTTTTTT. Protein: CASSLDRADTGELFF.

The V call is TRBV7-3, the J call TRBJ2-3, with TRBD2 matching 9 bases. The germline gives CDR1 SGHTA, CDR2 FQGTGA. The CDR3 consists of 17 residues. After removal of 4 bases from V and 4 bases from J, the junction contained 12 bases not matched to a gene. CDR3 residues: CASSSALGRGGPDTQYF. CDR3 in DNA: TGTGCCAGCAGCTCGGCCCTGGGGCGGGGGGGCCCAGATACGCAGTATTTT.

The chain recombines TRBV18 with TRBJ1-2; unclear D gene. Trimming removed 0 bases from V and 8 bases from J, with 10 bases in between. CDR1 is KGHSH, CDR2 LQKENI, per germline. The CDR3 is 13 amino acids. The CDR3 is CASSPPGPSGYTF. Here the CDR3 DNA reads TGTGCCAGCTCACCACCTGGGCCGTCGGGCTACACCTTC.

This sequence joins TRBV7-2 and TRBJ2-7; D gene uncertain. Looked up from germline, CDR1 is SGHTA and CDR2 is FQGNSA. The CDR3 spans 12 residues. Trimming removed 6 bases at V and 2 bases at J, with 8 bases between. The CDR3 loop reads CASRREAYEQYF. CDR3 in DNA: TGTGCCAGCAGGAGAGAGGCCTACGAGCAGTACTTC. Full variable domain (rest looked up from reference TRBV7-2 and TRBJ2-7): GAGVSQSPSNKVTEKGKDVELRCDPISGHTALYWYRQSLGQGLEFLIYFQGNSAPDKSGLPSDRFSAERTGGSVSTLTIQRTQQEDSAVYLCASRREAYEQYFGPGTRLTVT.

This clone was detected a few times. The gene calls are TRBV19 and TRBJ1-2; D gene unclear. This CDR3 has 13 residues. The germline V and J ends were trimmed by 6 bases and 1 base, with 9 bases remaining between them. Germline values: CDR1 LNHDA, CDR2 SQIVND (reference sequence). In DNA form, the CDR3 reads TGTGCCAGTAGGGCAGCGGATAACTATGGCTACACCTTC. Amino acids: CASRAADNYGYTF.

This chain joins TRBV11-3 and TRBJ2-5; D unclear. Per germline, CDR1 SGHNT and CDR2 YENEEA. The CDR3 contains 12 residues. V was shortened by 5 bases and J by 5 bases, with 9 bases between the two germline ends. The CDR3 region has the DNA TGTGCCAGCAGCCGAGTCGGGGAGACCCAGTACTTC. Its translation is CASSRVGETQYF.

This rearrangement joins TRBV7-2 to TRBJ2-3; D might be TRBD1 (7 bases). V gave up 1 base and J gave up 5 bases, with 13 bases separating them. CDR3 length: 15 residues. Germline V gives CDR1 SGHTA, CDR2 FQGNSA. CDR3 nucleotide sequence: TGTGCCAGCAGCTTAGTGTGGCAGGGGGGAGATACGCAGTATTTT. Amino acids: CASSLVWQGGDTQYF.

The V and J genes are TRBV6-1 and TRBJ2-7; TRBD2 might be the D (6 bases). Germline-derived CDR1 and CDR2 are MNHNS and SASEGT. The CDR3 runs 14 residues. The V gene lost 2 bases and the J gene lost 7 bases, with 15 bases spanning the gap. For the CDR3, the DNA is TGTGCCAGCAGTGAAAGGGGCAGGAGGGGAGAGCAGTACTTC. It is translated as CASSERGRRGEQYF.

V gene TRBV10-3 combines with J gene TRBJ1-5, with a possible D match to TRBD1 (5 bases). CDR1 and CDR2 from the germline V gene are ENHRY and SYGVKD. Trimming stripped 3 bases from V and 5 bases from J, with 8 bases between. The CDR3 length is 13 residues. The CDR3 protein is CAISDRGHQPQHF. The CDR3 DNA reads TGTGCCATCAGTGATAGGGGTCATCAGCCCCAGCATTTT.

The V gene is TRBV7-9, the J gene TRBJ2-6; D gene uncertain. Trimming shortened V by 0 bases and J by 0 bases, and 9 bases separated the two germline ends. Looked up from germline, CDR1 is SEHNR and CDR2 is FQNEAQ (reference sequence). The CDR3 runs to 17 residues. The CDR3 region has the DNA TGTGCCAGCAGCTTAGCGGGCGCCAACTCTGGGGCCAACGTCCTGACTTTC. This gives the protein CASSLAGANSGANVLTF.

V and J are TRBV19 and TRBJ1-1; TRBD1 matches at 7 bases. Germline V lookup: CDR1 LNHDA, CDR2 SQIVND (reference sequence). J was trimmed by 11 bases and V by 4 bases; bases with no gene match: 13. This CDR3 comprises 14 residues. As DNA, the CDR3 is TGTGCCAGTAGTACGGGACAGCAAGGTAATGGGGCTTTCTTT. Its protein product is CASSTGQQGNGAFF. Full variable domain (outside the CDR3, taken from reference TRBV19 and TRBJ1-1): DGGITQSPKYLFRKEGQNVTLSCEQNLNHDAMYWYRQDPGQGLRLIYYSQIVNDFQKGDIAEGYSVSREKKESFPLTVTSAQKNPTAFYLCASSTGQQGNGAFFGQGTRLTVV.

The chain joins TRBV7-8 to TRBJ1-5; perhaps TRBD1 as D (6 bases). This CDR3 spans 15 amino acids. V dropped 5 bases and J dropped 6 bases, with 17 bases sitting between them. CDR1 is SGHVS and CDR2 is FQNEAQ in the germline V gene. In DNA, the CDR3 is TGTGCCAGCAGCCCGAAGCGGACAGATGCTCAGCCCCAGCATTTT. It encodes CASSPKRTDAQPQHF.

The genes are TRBV29-1 and TRBJ2-4; 8 bases match TRBD1. V was pared by 5 bases and J by 3 bases, with 9 bases of the junction left unmatched. Germline V CDR1 and CDR2: SQVTM, ANQGSEA. The CDR3 loop spans 15 amino acids. The CDR3 sequence is CSVLSTQGGKNIQYF. The CDR3, as DNA: TGCAGCGTTCTCTCCACACAGGGGGGCAAAAACATTCAGTACTTC.

The chain links TRBV5-1 to TRBJ2-1; the match to TRBD2 covers 12 bases. Trimming at V came to 5 bases and at J to 10 bases, leaving 7 bases not matched to a gene. Germline V gene sequence: CDR1 SGHRS, CDR2 YFSETQ. The CDR3 spans 14 residues. CDR3 nucleotide sequence: TGCGCCAGCAGTGCTAGCGGGGGGGCCGGGGAGCAGTTCTTC. Its protein product is CASSASGGAGEQFF.

The chain couples TRBV7-3 to TRBJ1-1, with D possibly matching TRBD1 (5 bases). V was pared by 5 bases and J by 6 bases, with 16 bases between. Germline assignment: CDR1 SGHTA and CDR2 FQGTGA. The CDR3 covers 14 residues. CDR3 DNA: TGTGCCAGCAGCCCAGTACACTGGGGGGCTGAAGCTTTCTTT. Translated, it gives CASSPVHWGAEAFF.